This T cell receptor beta chain appears in the sequencing data of a study of vaccination and CD4 T cells after COVID-19. J gave up 6 bases and V 6 bases, and 10 bases lay outside the gene matches. Germline V gene data show CDR1 as MNHNS and CDR2 as SASEGT. The CDR3 has 15 amino acids. Treatment specified: roughly ten-day PBMC culture with coronavirus spike peptide pools or control peptides (ViraFEST assay). The Oncomine TCR Beta short-read assay sequenced DNA from cultured CD4+ T cells. MiXCR, run by TCRdb on the PCR reads, gives a single entry per CDR3 protein. The sample lists about 20,000 distinct CDR3 sequences, roughly 27% occurring once. A word on this clonotype: What it recognizes is unknown.

The sample consisted of cultured CD4+ T cells from blood. The clonotype originates from a human donor with COVID-19. V and J are TRBV6-1 and TRBJ2-3; 9 positions match TRBD1. CDR3 protein: CASSDGTGSSDTQYF. The CDR3 region has the DNA TGTGCCAGCAGCGACGGGACAGGGTCGTCGGATACGCAGTATTTT.